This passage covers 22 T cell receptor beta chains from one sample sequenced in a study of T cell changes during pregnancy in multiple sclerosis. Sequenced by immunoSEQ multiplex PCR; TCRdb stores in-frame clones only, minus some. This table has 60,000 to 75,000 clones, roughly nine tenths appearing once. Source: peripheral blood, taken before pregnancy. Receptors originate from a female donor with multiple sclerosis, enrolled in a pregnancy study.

The CDR3 protein is CASSVDGSNQPQHF. The CDR3 DNA is TGTGCCAGCAGCGTAGACGGGTCCAATCAGCCCCAGCATTTT. V is TRBV9 and J is TRBJ1-5; no firm D call. The germline V gene encodes CDR1 SGDLS and CDR2 YYNGEE. The CDR3 sequence is 14 residues long. V was shortened by 0 bases and J by 3 bases, with 7 bases between the two germline ends.

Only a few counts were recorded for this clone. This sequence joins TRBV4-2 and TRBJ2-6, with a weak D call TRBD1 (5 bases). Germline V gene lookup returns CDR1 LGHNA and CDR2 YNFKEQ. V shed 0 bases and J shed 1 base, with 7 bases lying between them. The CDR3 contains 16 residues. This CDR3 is CASSQDTGSGANVLTF. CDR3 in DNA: TGTGCCAGCAGCCAAGATACAGGTTCTGGGGCCAACGTCCTGACTTTC.

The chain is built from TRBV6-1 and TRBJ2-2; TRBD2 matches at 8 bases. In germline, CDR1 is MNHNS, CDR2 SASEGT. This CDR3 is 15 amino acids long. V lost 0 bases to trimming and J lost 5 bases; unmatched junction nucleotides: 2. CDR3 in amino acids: CASSEAAGETGELFF. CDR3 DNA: TGTGCCAGCAGTGAAGCAGCGGGGGAGACCGGGGAGCTGTTTTTT.

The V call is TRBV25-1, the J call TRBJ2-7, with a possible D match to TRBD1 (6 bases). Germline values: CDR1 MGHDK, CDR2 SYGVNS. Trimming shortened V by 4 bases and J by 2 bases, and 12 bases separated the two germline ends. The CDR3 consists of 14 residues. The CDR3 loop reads CASSGRGGPYEQYF. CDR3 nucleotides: TGTGCCAGCAGTGGCCGAGGGGGTCCCTACGAGCAGTACTTC.

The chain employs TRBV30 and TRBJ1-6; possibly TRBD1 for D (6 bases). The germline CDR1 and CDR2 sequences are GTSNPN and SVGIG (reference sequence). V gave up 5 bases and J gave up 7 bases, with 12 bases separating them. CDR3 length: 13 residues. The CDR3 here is CAWATGLNSPLHF. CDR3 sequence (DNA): TGTGCCTGGGCTACAGGGCTAAATTCACCCCTCCACTTT.

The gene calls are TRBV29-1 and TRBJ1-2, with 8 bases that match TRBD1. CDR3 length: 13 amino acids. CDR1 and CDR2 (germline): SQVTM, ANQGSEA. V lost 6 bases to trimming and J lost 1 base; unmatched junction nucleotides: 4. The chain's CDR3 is CSVGQGHNYGYTF. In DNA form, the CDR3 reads TGCAGCGTCGGACAGGGTCATAACTATGGCTACACCTTC.

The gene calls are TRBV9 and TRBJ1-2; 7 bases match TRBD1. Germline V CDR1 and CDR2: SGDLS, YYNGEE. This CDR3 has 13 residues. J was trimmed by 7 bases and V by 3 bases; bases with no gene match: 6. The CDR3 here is CASSAQGFAGYTF. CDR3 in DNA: TGTGCCAGCAGCGCACAGGGGTTTGCTGGCTACACCTTC.

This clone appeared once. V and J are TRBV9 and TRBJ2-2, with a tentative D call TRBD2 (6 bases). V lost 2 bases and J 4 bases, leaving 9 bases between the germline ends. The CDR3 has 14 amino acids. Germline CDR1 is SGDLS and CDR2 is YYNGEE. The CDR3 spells CASSVGGTTGELFF. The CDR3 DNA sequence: TGTGCCAGCAGCGTTGGGGGGACCACCGGGGAGCTGTTTTTT.

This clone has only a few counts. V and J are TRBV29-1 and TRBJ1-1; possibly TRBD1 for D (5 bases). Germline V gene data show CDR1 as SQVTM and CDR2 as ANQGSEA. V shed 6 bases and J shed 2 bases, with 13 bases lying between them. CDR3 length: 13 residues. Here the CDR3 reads CSVTPGFNTEAFF. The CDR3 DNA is TGCAGCGTCACCCCAGGGTTTAACACTGAAGCTTTCTTT.

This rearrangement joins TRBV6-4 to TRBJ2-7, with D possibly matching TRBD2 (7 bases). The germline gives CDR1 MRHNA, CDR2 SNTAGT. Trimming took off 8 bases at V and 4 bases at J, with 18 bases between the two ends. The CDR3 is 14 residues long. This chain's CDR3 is CASSQGPGGYEQYF. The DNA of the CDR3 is TGTGCCAGCTCCCAGGGGCCGGGGGGTTACGAGCAGTACTTC.

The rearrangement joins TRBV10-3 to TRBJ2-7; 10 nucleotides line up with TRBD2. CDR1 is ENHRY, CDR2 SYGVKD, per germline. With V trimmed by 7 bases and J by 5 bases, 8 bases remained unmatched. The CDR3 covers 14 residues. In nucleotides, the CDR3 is TGTGCCATCACCCCGGGACTAGCGCGAGACGAGCAGTACTTC. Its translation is CAITPGLARDEQYF.

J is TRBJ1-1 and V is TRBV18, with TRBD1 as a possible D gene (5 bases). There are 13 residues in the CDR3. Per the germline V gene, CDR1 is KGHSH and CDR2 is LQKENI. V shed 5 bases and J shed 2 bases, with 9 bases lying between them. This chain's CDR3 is CASSADINTEAFF. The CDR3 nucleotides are TGTGCCAGCTCAGCGGACATCAACACTGAAGCTTTCTTT.

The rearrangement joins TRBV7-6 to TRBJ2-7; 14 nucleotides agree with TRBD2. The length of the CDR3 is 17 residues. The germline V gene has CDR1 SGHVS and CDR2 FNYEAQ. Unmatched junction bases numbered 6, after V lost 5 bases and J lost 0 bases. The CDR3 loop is CASSRTSGGPSSYEQYF. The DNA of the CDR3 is TGTGCCAGCAGCCGGACTAGCGGGGGGCCGAGCTCCTACGAGCAGTACTTC.

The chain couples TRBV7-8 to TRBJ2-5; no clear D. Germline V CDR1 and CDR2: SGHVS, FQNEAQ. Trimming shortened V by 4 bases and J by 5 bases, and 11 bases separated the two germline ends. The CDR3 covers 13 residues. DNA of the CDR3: TGTGCCAGCAGCTCACAACCTGTGGAGACCCAGTACTTC. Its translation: CASSSQPVETQYF. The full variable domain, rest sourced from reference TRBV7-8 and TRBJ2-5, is GAGVSQSPRYKVAKRGQDVALRCDPISGHVSLFWYQQALGQGPEFLTYFQNEAQLDKSGLPSDRFFAERPEGSVSTLKIQRTQQEDSAVYLCASSSQPVETQYFGPGTRLLVL.

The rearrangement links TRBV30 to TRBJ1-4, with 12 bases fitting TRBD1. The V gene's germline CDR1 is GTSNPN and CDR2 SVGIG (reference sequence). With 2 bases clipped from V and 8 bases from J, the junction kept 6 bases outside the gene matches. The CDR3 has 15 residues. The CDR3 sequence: CAWSSGTGGLEKLFF. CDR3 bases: TGTGCCTGGAGTTCCGGGACAGGGGGCCTGGAAAAACTGTTTTTT.

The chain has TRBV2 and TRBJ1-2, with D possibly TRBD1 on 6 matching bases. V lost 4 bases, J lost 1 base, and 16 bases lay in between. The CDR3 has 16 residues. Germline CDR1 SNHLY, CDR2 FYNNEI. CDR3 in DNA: TGTGCCAGCAGTGTTCAGGGGTCCACTCTTAACTATGGCTACACCTTC. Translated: CASSVQGSTLNYGYTF.

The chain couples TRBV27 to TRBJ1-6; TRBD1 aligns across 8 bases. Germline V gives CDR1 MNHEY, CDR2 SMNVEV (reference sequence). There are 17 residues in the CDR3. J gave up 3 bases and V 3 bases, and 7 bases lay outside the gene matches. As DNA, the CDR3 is TGTGCCAGCAGTTTTTTACAGGGGGAACTCTATAATTCACCCCTCCACTTT. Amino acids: CASSFLQGELYNSPLHF.

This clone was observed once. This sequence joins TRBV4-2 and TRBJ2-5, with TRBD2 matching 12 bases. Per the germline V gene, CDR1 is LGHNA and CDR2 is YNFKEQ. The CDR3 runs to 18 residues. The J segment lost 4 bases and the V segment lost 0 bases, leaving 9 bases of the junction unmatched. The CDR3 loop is CASSQERLAGETGETQYF. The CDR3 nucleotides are TGTGCCAGCAGCCAAGAGCGACTAGCGGGGGAAACGGGAGAGACCCAGTACTTC.

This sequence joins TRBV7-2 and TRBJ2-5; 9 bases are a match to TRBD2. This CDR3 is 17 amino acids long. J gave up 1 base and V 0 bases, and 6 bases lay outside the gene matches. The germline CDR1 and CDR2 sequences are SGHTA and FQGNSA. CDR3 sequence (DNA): TGTGCCAGCAGCTTAGCGGGGCTAGCGGGGAGCCAAGAGACCCAGTACTTC. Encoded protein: CASSLAGLAGSQETQYF.

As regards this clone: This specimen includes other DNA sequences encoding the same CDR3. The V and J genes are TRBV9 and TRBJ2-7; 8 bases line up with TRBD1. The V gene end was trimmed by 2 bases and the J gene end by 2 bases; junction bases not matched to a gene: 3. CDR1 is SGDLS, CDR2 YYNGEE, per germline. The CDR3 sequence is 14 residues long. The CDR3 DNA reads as TGTGCCAGCAGCGTCGGGACAGGTGCCTACGAGCAGTACTTC. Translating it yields CASSVGTGAYEQYF.

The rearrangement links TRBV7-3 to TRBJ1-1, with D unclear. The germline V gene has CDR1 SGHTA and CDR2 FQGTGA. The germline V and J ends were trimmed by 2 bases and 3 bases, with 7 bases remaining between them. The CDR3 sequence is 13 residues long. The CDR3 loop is CASSLLGDTEAFF. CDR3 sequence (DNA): TGTGCCAGCAGCTTATTGGGAGACACTGAAGCTTTCTTT.

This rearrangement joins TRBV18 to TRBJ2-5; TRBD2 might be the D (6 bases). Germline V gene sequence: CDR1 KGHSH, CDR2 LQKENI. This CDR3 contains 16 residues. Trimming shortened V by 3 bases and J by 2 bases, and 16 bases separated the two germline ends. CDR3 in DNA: TGTGCCAGCTCACCCCCCGGCGCGGGGCCTCAAGAGACCCAGTACTTC. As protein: CASSPPGAGPQETQYF.